The clone carrying this T cell receptor (beta chain) has at least ten counts. The antigen remains unidentified. This record comes from a study of Graves' ophthalmopathy and Graves' hyperthyroidism. The study's findings and limits: Blood samples also showed most expanded thyroid clonotypes exceeding 0.001 frequency. Sensitivity reached 85% to 90% and specificity around 81% for a 13-signature model separating ophthalmopathy from stable hyperthyroidism.

The study amplified TCR beta CDR3 regions using RNA transcripts. Second-round multiplex PCR came after first-round RT-PCR with HTBI primers. TCRdb independently ran MiXCR on the multiplex PCR reads; one entry per CDR3 protein. The profile shows a few hundred thousand distinct CDR3 sequences, approximately 15% of them singletons. CDR3 size: 13 residues. The germline gives CDR1 MGHDK, CDR2 SYGVNS. V was cut by 8 bases and J by 5 bases, with 10 bases left in between. Uncontrolled infections, pregnancy, lactation or other autoimmune diseases led to patient exclusion. The receptor comes from a woman aged 18-29 years with stable Graves' hyperthyroidism. This rearrangement joins TRBV25-1 to TRBJ1-6; D is ambiguous. Sequencing was carried out using peripheral blood. The CDR3, as DNA: TGTGCCAGCTCGTACCGGGATAATTCACCCCTCCACTTT. It specifies CASSYRDNSPLHF.